Listed here is a single TCR beta chain. Measured with immunoSEQ multiplex PCR; TCRdb has only the in-frame clones, and not every one. In the table there are 100,000 or so clones, 83% of which are singletons. The sample originates from a study of control samples from healthy donors and cancer patients. Trimming took 4 bases from V and 0 from J, leaving 7 bases between them. CDR1 LNHDA and CDR2 SQIVND come from the germline V gene (reference sequence). This CDR3 contains 14 residues. Source material: blood. This receptor was obtained from a woman aged 45-59 years in good health. The V call is TRBV19, the J call TRBJ1-3; D unclear. DNA of the CDR3: TGTGCCAGTAGTACACCCGGCTCTGGAAACACCATATATTTT. It encodes CASSTPGSGNTIYF.